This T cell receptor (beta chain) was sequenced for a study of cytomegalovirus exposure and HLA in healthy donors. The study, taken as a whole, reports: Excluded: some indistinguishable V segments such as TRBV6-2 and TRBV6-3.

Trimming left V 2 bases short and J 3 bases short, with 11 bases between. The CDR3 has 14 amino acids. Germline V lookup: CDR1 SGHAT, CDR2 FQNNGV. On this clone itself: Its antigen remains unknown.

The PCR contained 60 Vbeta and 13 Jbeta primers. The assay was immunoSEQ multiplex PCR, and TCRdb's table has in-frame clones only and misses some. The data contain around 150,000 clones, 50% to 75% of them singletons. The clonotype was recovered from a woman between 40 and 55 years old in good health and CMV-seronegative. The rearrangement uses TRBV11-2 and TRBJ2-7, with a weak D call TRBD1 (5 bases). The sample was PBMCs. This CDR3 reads CASSLIGRVYEQYF. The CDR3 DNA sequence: TGTGCCAGCAGCTTAATCGGCAGGGTCTACGAGCAGTACTTC.